This is a list of T cell receptor beta chains from one sample in a study of blood T cell repertoires in COVID-19. Generated by immunoSEQ multiplex PCR, the TCRdb table keeps only in-frame clones and is missing some. Of fewer than 200,000 clones in the sample, 75% to 85% are singletons; the top ten hold approximately 1.5%. Sequencing was carried out using peripheral blood. These receptors were collected from a human donor in a cohort sampled during active COVID-19. Each CDR3 is given with its conserved first and last residue.

V gene	J gene	CDR3 protein
TRBV5-6	TRBJ2-7	CASSKGLAGGYEQYF
TRBV5-1	TRBJ1-2	CASSLAGTAYGYTF
TRBV20-1	TRBJ2-4	CSASNSMAKNIQYF
TRBV5-6	TRBJ2-7	CASSIAGQGYEQYF
TRBV4-1	TRBJ1-1	CASSLGQGDTEAFF
TRBV23-1	TRBJ1-1	CAWVDRAAFF
TRBV7-9	TRBJ2-3	CASSFGQGTDTQYF
TRBV27	TRBJ2-1	CASSLIVSPSRQSYNEQFF
TRBV4-1	TRBJ1-1	CASSQSRGYEDTEAFF
TRBV11-2	TRBJ1-4	CASSLGQGGEKLFF
TRBV5-1	TRBJ2-3	CASSGGLAGGPGDTQYF
TRBV3-1/TRBV3-2	TRBJ1-1	CATLKDGPHTEAFF
TRBV25-1	TRBJ1-6	CASSEGARIPYNSPLHF
TRBV3-1/TRBV3-2	TRBJ2-1	CASSQDGTEGNEQFF
TRBV11-3	TRBJ2-1	CASSPDSLHNEQFF
TRBV19	TRBJ1-6	CASSDWDRQAYNSPLHF
TRBV5-1	TRBJ1-1	CASSPDRGNTEAFF